The entry below describes one T cell receptor (beta chain). Its target is not known. These data come from a study of CD8 T cells in ankylosing spondylitis. Notes on the study in general: A motif in TCR beta, a set of eight highly homologous variants, appeared characteristic of ankylosing spondylitis blood. There was reportedly significant enrichment of clones that were disease-linked in matched ankylosing spondylitis synovial fluid. Earlier literature documents some of the motif variants in reactive arthritis synovial fluid and blood.

Preparation of TCR beta libraries was done by quantitative 5'-RACE with molecular barcodes. TCRdb itself ran the 5' RACE reads through MiXCR, one entry per CDR3 protein. The sample contains approximately 520,000 distinct CDR3 sequences, under 5.5% of which appear only once. V gave up 3 bases and J gave up 0 bases, with 7 bases separating them. Germline CDR1 is MNHEY and CDR2 is SVGAGI. There are 14 residues in the CDR3. Sequencing used blood, either unsorted or a sorted T cell fraction (not recorded which). This clonotype was obtained from a male donor with ankylosing spondylitis. The chain uses TRBV6-5 and TRBJ2-3, with D uncertain. The CDR3 sequence: CASSYGDSTDTQYF. The CDR3 bases are TGTGCCAGCAGTTATGGCGATAGCACAGATACGCAGTATTTT.